A selection of T cell receptor beta chains follows, all from one sample in a study of early T cells in non-severe SARS-CoV-2 infection. One entry per CDR3 protein results from TCRdb running MiXCR on the 5' RACE reads. The sample has 55,000 or so distinct CDR3 sequences; around an eighth are singletons. The sample taken for sequencing was whole blood. These receptors all stem from an adult who was a healthcare worker with PCR-confirmed SARS-CoV-2 infection or an uninfected control (not recorded which). CDR3s include the opening cysteine and the closing phenylalanine or tryptophan. D genes are given only for firm matches. Clone size appears in some rows only: once, few, many, or a class for an expanded clone.

V gene: TRBV12-3/TRBV12-4
D gene: -
J gene: TRBJ1-1
clone size: few
CDR3 length: 13
CDR3 DNA: TGTGCCAGCAACAACGGACCGTACACTGAAGCTTTCTTT
CDR3 protein: CASNNGPYTEAFF

V gene: TRBV19
D gene: TRBD2
J gene: TRBJ2-1
clone size: few
CDR3 length: 15
CDR3 DNA: TGTGCCAGTAGCGGACTAGCGGGGGGGTTGAATGAGCAGTTCTTC
CDR3 protein: CASSGLAGGLNEQFF

V gene: TRBV27
D gene: TRBD1
J gene: TRBJ1-1
clone size: -
CDR3 length: 14
CDR3 DNA: TGTGCCAGCAGTTTAGCACAGGGGGTGACTGAAGCTTTCTTT
CDR3 protein: CASSLAQGVTEAFF

V gene: TRBV20-1
D gene: -
J gene: TRBJ2-3
clone size: -
CDR3 length: 12
CDR3 DNA: TGCAGTGTCCCCCCCCGGGGAGATACGCAGTATTTT
CDR3 protein: CSVPPRGDTQYF

V gene: TRBV12-3/TRBV12-4
D gene: -
J gene: TRBJ1-2
clone size: -
CDR3 length: 15
CDR3 DNA: TGTGCCAGCAGTTTAGGTCAGGGGTCTCGCTATGGCTACACCTTC
CDR3 protein: CASSLGQGSRYGYTF

V gene: TRBV3-1
D gene: -
J gene: TRBJ1-5
clone size: -
CDR3 length: 14
CDR3 DNA: TGTGCCAGCAGCCCTTCAGGGGCGGTTCAGCCCCAGCATTTT
CDR3 protein: CASSPSGAVQPQHF

V gene: TRBV6-5
D gene: -
J gene: TRBJ1-2
clone size: few
CDR3 length: 12
CDR3 DNA: TGTGCCAGCAAGGACGGATTCTATGGCTACACCTTC
CDR3 protein: CASKDGFYGYTF

V gene: TRBV27
D gene: -
J gene: TRBJ2-3
clone size: many
CDR3 length: 12
CDR3 DNA: TGTGCCAGCAGTTTCAAACGGGATACGCAGTATTTT
CDR3 protein: CASSFKRDTQYF

V gene: TRBV29-1
D gene: -
J gene: TRBJ1-1
clone size: -
CDR3 length: 11
CDR3 DNA: TGCAGCGTTGGCCTGAACACTGAAGCTTTCTTT
CDR3 protein: CSVGLNTEAFF

V gene: TRBV11-1
D gene: -
J gene: TRBJ2-7
clone size: many
CDR3 length: 13
CDR3 DNA: TGTGCCAGCACCCCCCGTGAGCCCTACGAGCAGTACTTC
CDR3 protein: CASTPREPYEQYF

V gene: TRBV6-2/TRBV6-3
D gene: TRBD2
J gene: TRBJ2-5
clone size: many
CDR3 length: 16
CDR3 DNA: TGTGCCAGCAGTTACGGGCAAGCGGGGTTACAAGAGACCCAGTACTTC
CDR3 protein: CASSYGQAGLQETQYF

V gene: TRBV28
D gene: -
J gene: TRBJ2-1
clone size: few
CDR3 length: 14
CDR3 DNA: TGTGCCAGCAGATTGACAGGCCGACACAATGAGCAGTTCTTC
CDR3 protein: CASRLTGRHNEQFF

V gene: TRBV3-1
D gene: -
J gene: TRBJ2-7
clone size: few
CDR3 length: 16
CDR3 DNA: TGTGCCAGCAGCCAAGATCCTACAGGCGCTCCCTACGAGCAGTACTTC
CDR3 protein: CASSQDPTGAPYEQYF

V gene: TRBV20-1
D gene: TRBD1
J gene: TRBJ2-7
clone size: many
CDR3 length: 17
CDR3 DNA: TGCAGTGCTAGGATGAGGGACAGGGGGCGATTCACCTACGAGCAGTACTTC
CDR3 protein: CSARMRDRGRFTYEQYF

V gene: TRBV6-2/TRBV6-3
D gene: -
J gene: TRBJ2-3
clone size: few
CDR3 length: 14
CDR3 DNA: TGTGCCAGCAGAGTGGGGGGGGCCGGTCATACGCAGTATTTT
CDR3 protein: CASRVGGAGHTQYF

V gene: TRBV29-1
D gene: TRBD1
J gene: TRBJ2-7
clone size: -
CDR3 length: 13
CDR3 DNA: TGCAGCGTTGACGTGGACAGGGGATTCCAGCAGTACTTC
CDR3 protein: CSVDVDRGFQQYF

V gene: TRBV7-9
D gene: TRBD1
J gene: TRBJ2-3
clone size: -
CDR3 length: 15
CDR3 DNA: TGTGCCAGCGGGACAGGGGCGGTTAGTACAGATACGCAGTATTTT
CDR3 protein: CASGTGAVSTDTQYF

V gene: TRBV29-1
D gene: TRBD1
J gene: TRBJ2-7
clone size: -
CDR3 length: 14
CDR3 DNA: TGCAGCCCCCGGGACAGGTGGATCCCCTACGAGCAGTACTTC
CDR3 protein: CSPRDRWIPYEQYF

V gene: TRBV20-1
D gene: TRBD2
J gene: TRBJ2-5
clone size: -
CDR3 length: 15
CDR3 DNA: TGCAGTGCGGGTCTAGCGGGGGGGAAACAAGAGACCCAGCACTTC
CDR3 protein: CSAGLAGGKQETQHF

V gene: TRBV7-2
D gene: -
J gene: TRBJ2-1
clone size: -
CDR3 length: 16
CDR3 DNA: TGTGCCAGCAGCTTAACGTCGTTAGTCCCTAACAATGAGCAGTTCTTC
CDR3 protein: CASSLTSLVPNNEQFF

V gene: TRBV14
D gene: -
J gene: TRBJ2-1
clone size: few
CDR3 length: 14
CDR3 DNA: TGTGCCAGCAGCTCATGGGGGGGCCACTATGAGCAGTTCTTC
CDR3 protein: CASSSWGGHYEQFF

V gene: TRBV6-2/TRBV6-3
D gene: -
J gene: TRBJ2-1
clone size: few
CDR3 length: 13
CDR3 DNA: TGTGCCAGCAGTTCCTCCTCCTACAATGAGCAGTTCTTC
CDR3 protein: CASSSSSYNEQFF

V gene: TRBV11-2
D gene: -
J gene: TRBJ1-1
clone size: -
CDR3 length: 15
CDR3 DNA: TGTGCCAGCAGCTTATCTTTGTCGGGGAACACTGAAGCTTTCTTT
CDR3 protein: CASSLSLSGNTEAFF

V gene: TRBV21-1
D gene: -
J gene: TRBJ2-7
clone size: few
CDR3 length: 14
CDR3 DNA: TGTGCCAGCACTTACAGGGAAGGTTTTGACGAGCAGTACTTC
CDR3 protein: CASTYREGFDEQYF

V gene: TRBV5-1
D gene: -
J gene: TRBJ2-7
clone size: many
CDR3 length: 15
CDR3 DNA: TGCGCCAGCAGCTTTACAGTGGATGGAACCTACGAGCAGTACTTC
CDR3 protein: CASSFTVDGTYEQYF

V gene: TRBV20-1
D gene: TRBD2
J gene: TRBJ2-3
clone size: few
CDR3 length: 14
CDR3 DNA: TGCAGTGCTAGTAGCGGGGGGAGCACAGATACGCAGTATTTT
CDR3 protein: CSASSGGSTDTQYF

V gene: TRBV6-5
D gene: TRBD1
J gene: TRBJ2-2
clone size: -
CDR3 length: 16
CDR3 DNA: TGTGCCAGCAGAGACGGGGGACAGGGGAGGACCGGGGAGCTGTTTTTT
CDR3 protein: CASRDGGQGRTGELFF

V gene: TRBV27
D gene: -
J gene: TRBJ1-6
clone size: -
CDR3 length: 16
CDR3 DNA: TGTGCCAGCAGTTTATACCCCCCAGATTATAATTCACCCCTCCACTTT
CDR3 protein: CASSLYPPDYNSPLHF

V gene: TRBV19
D gene: -
J gene: TRBJ2-7
clone size: many
CDR3 length: 13
CDR3 DNA: TGTGCCAGTAGTATTGGCAGTTACTACGAGCAGTACTTC
CDR3 protein: CASSIGSYYEQYF

V gene: TRBV6-2/TRBV6-3
D gene: TRBD2
J gene: TRBJ2-1
clone size: many
CDR3 length: 17
CDR3 DNA: TGTGCCAGCAGACCTCGGATGACTAGCGGGGCATACAATGAGCAGTTCTTC
CDR3 protein: CASRPRMTSGAYNEQFF

V gene: TRBV13
D gene: -
J gene: TRBJ1-6
clone size: -
CDR3 length: 14
CDR3 DNA: TGTGCCAGCAGTCTGGGGGACGCCAATTCACCCCTCCACTTT
CDR3 protein: CASSLGDANSPLHF